The entry below describes one TCR beta chain. What it binds is unknown. This record belongs to a study of regulatory T cells in long-lasting Graves disease. This CDR3 is 13 amino acids long. V gave up 4 bases and J gave up 4 bases, with 14 bases separating them. CDR1 and CDR2 (germline): DFQATT, SNEGSKA (reference sequence). Relying on iRepertoire HTBI primers and Arm-PCR of CDR3 regions, the team built TCR beta libraries. TCRdb re-called the multiplex PCR reads with MiXCR, one entry per CDR3 protein. This sample has 700,000 or so distinct CDR3 sequences, with about 30% found just once. Study conclusions and caveats: Whereas new patients shared roughly 910 public clonotypes, persistent patients shared more, at about 2,700.

Specified time point: persistent/refractory GD, antithyroid drugs over 5 years with positive TRAb. PBMC RNA served as the TCR library source. Patients all came to the study from an endocrinology department in Xi'an, China. This chain joins TRBV20-1 and TRBJ2-7; D not resolved. The origin of this receptor is a female donor with Graves disease. Sequencing was performed on peripheral blood mononuclear cells (PBMCs), taken when the disease was refractory, from a patient treated with antithyroid drugs. CDR3 residues: CSANKDGRYEQYF. The DNA of the CDR3 is TGCAGTGCTAACAAGGACGGTCGGTACGAGCAGTACTTC.